The entry that follows covers one TCR beta chain sequence. Trimming left V 7 bases short and J 3 bases short, with 15 bases between. The germline CDR1 and CDR2 sequences are MNHEY and SVGAGI. The CDR3 runs to 14 residues. Per the original data handling: Amplification from reference gene primers served as the basis for estimated nucleated cell counts. Data came from immunoSEQ multiplex PCR; TCRdb stores just in-frame clones and leaves some out. That table gives V, J and clone size, and the DNA gave D and trimming. The sample shows 70,000 to 100,000 clones, about 90% of them seen only once. The data originate from a study of blood T cell repertoires in COVID-19. Study as a whole: The samples span acute and convalescent COVID-19 from the United States, Italy and Spain. T cells, B-cell-depleted T cells, or PBMCs supplied cDNA or gDNA.

This clonotype was sampled from a woman between 65 and 79 years old with acute or convalescent COVID-19. V is TRBV6-5 and J is TRBJ1-2; tentatively, D is TRBD1 (6 bases). Sequencing was done on a sample of peripheral blood. CDR3 protein: CASNRGRTDYGYTF. The DNA of the CDR3 is TGTGCCAGCAACCGGGGACGGACAGACTATGGCTACACCTTC.